This T cell receptor (beta chain) was found in a study of CD8 T cells in ankylosing spondylitis. General observations from the study: Certain motif variants had earlier appeared in reactive arthritis synovial fluid and blood.

Comment on this clonotype: Its antigen is unknown.

The CDR3 extends over 18 amino acids. V gave up 0 bases and J gave up 7 bases, with 22 bases separating them. Germline lookup yields CDR1 LGHDT and CDR2 YNNKEL (reference sequence). As the method for making TCR beta libraries, quantitative 5'-RACE with molecular barcodes was used. TCRdb independently ran MiXCR on the 5' RACE reads; one entry per CDR3 protein. The sample lists just over 350,000 distinct CDR3 sequences; approximately 22% were seen once. Sequencing used blood, either unsorted or a sorted T cell fraction (not recorded which). The rearrangement uses TRBV3-1 and TRBJ2-1; D is unresolved. The sequence derives from a male donor with ankylosing spondylitis or in good health (not recorded which). CDR3 residues: CASSQDRIIYTELNEQFF. CDR3 coding DNA: TGTGCCAGCAGCCAAGATCGAATAATTTACACTGAACTTAATGAGCAGTTCTTC.